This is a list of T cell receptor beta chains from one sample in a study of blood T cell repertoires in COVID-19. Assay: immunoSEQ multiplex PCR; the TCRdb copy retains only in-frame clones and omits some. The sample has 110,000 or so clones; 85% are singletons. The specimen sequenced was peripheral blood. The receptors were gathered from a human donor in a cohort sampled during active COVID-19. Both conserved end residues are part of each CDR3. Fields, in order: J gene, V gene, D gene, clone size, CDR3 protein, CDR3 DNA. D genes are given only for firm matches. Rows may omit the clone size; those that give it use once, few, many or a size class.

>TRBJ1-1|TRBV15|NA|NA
CATSNFRETEAFF
TGTGCCACCAGCAATTTTAGGGAGACTGAAGCTTTCTTT
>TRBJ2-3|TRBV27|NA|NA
CASSLYGSGLRDTQYF
TGTGCCAGCAGTTTATATGGGTCAGGGCTCAGGGATACGCAGTATTTT
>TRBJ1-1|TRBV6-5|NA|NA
CASSPQTTARTEAFF
TGTGCCAGCAGTCCCCAAACGACAGCAAGGACTGAAGCTTTCTTT
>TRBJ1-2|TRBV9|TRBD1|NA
CASSFTGANYGYTF
TGTGCCAGCAGCTTCACAGGGGCCAACTATGGCTACACCTTC
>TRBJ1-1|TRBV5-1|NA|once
CASSLAPSGAEAFF
TGCGCCAGCAGCTTAGCCCCCTCCGGGGCTGAAGCTTTCTTT
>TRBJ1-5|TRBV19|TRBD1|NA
CASSKQGSNQPQHF
TGTGCCAGTAGTAAACAGGGGAGCAATCAGCCCCAGCATTTT
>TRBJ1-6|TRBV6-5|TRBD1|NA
CASRSATGVFSPLHF
TGTGCCAGCAGGTCCGCGACAGGGGTGTTTTCACCCCTCCACTTT
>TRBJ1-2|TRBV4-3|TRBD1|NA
CASSQRKSGTGSTGYTF
TGCGCCAGCAGCCAGCGCAAATCGGGGACAGGGTCAACTGGCTACACCTTC
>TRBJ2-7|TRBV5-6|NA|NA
CASSFTGMYRYF
TGTGCCAGCAGCTTCACAGGGATGTATCGGTACTTC
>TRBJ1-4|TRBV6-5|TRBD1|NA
CASSSGQANEKLFF
TGTGCCAGCAGTTCGGGACAGGCTAATGAAAAACTGTTTTTT
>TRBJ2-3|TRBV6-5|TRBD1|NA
CASRADRGTDTQYF
TGTGCCAGCAGAGCCGACAGGGGAACAGATACGCAGTATTTT
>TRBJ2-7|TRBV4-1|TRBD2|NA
CASSPGGLAGFSSYEQYF
TGCGCCAGCAGCCCTGGGGGACTAGCGGGGTTTAGCTCCTACGAGCAGTACTTC
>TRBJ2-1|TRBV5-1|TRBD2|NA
CASSLAAGGPQTLSYNEQFF
TGCGCCAGCAGCTTGGCCGCGGGGGGACCACAAACTCTTTCCTACAATGAGCAGTTCTTC
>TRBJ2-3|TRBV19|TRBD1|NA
CASSPRDRVKDTQYF
TGTGCCAGTAGCCCTCGGGACAGGGTTAAAGATACGCAGTATTTT
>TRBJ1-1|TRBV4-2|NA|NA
CASSQVGNTEAFF
TGTGCCAGCAGCCAAGTCGGGAACACTGAAGCTTTCTTT
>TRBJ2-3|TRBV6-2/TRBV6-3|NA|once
CASSYEGRTDTQYF
TGTGCCAGCAGTTACGAGGGCCGCACAGATACGCAGTATTTT
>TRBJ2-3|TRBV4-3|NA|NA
CASSQGTSGTQYF
TGCGCCAGCAGCCAAGGAACGAGTGGTACGCAGTATTTT
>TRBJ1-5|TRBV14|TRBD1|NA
CASSQHRQGRGNQPQHF
TGTGCCAGCAGCCAACATAGACAGGGTAGGGGCAATCAGCCCCAGCATTTT
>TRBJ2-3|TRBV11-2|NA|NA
CASSLDRREEYF
TGTGCCAGCAGCTTAGATCGGAGGGAGGAGTATTTT
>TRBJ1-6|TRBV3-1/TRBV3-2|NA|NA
CASSQEFQGPPVSYNSPLHF
TGTGCCAGCAGCCAAGAATTTCAGGGGCCCCCCGTCTCCTATAATTCACCCCTCCACTTT
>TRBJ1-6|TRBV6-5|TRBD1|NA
CASSRQGSHSPLHF
TGTGCCAGCAGTAGACAGGGGTCACATTCACCCCTCCACTTT
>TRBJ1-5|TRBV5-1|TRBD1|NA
CASSAQGNQPQHF
TGCGCCAGCAGCGCACAGGGGAACCAGCCCCAGCATTTT
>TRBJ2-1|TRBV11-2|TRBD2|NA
CASSLVGGGATNEQFF
TGTGCCAGCAGCTTAGTCGGCGGGGGGGCAACCAATGAGCAGTTCTTC
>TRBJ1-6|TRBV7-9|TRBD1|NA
CASGTAPDNSPLHF
TGTGCCAGCGGGACAGCGCCGGATAATTCACCCCTCCACTTT
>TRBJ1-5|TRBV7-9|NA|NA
CASSLLGASNQPQHF
TGTGCCAGCAGCTTACTGGGGGCTAGCAATCAGCCCCAGCATTTT
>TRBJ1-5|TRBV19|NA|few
CASSIQGGQPQHF
TGTGCCAGTAGTATCCAGGGTGGACAGCCCCAGCATTTT
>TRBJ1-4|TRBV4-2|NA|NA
CASSQDTRARGQTNEKLFF
TGTGCCAGCAGCCAAGATACCCGAGCGAGGGGACAAACTAATGAAAAACTGTTTTTT
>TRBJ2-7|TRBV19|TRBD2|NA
CASSSRLAGSYEQYF
TGTGCCAGTAGTAGTAGACTAGCGGGCTCCTACGAGCAGTACTTC
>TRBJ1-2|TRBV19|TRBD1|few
CASSKGQGASYGYTF
TGTGCCAGTAGTAAAGGACAGGGGGCGAGCTATGGCTACACCTTC
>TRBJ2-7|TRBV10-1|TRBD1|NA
CASSVGTGRDEQYF
TGCGCCAGCAGTGTTGGGACAGGTCGGGACGAGCAGTACTTC
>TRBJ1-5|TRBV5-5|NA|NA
CASSLRPTEQSSNQPQHF
TGTGCCAGCAGCTTGCGTCCGACAGAACAATCTAGCAATCAGCCCCAGCATTTT
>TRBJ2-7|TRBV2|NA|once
CASSEEPFSSYEQYF
TGTGCCAGCAGTGAGGAGCCTTTCAGCTCCTACGAGCAGTACTTC
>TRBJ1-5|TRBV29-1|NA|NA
CSVRTGTHQPQHF
TGCAGCGTGCGGACGGGAACCCATCAGCCCCAGCATTTT
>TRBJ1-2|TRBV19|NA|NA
CASSISESNYGYTF
TGTGCCAGTAGTATATCAGAAAGTAACTATGGCTACACCTTC
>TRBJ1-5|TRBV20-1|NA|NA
CSASAGEGQPQHF
TGCAGTGCTAGTGCAGGGGAAGGCCAGCCCCAGCATTTT
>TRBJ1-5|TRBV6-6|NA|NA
CASSSGNNQPQHF
TGTGCCAGCAGTTCGGGGAATAATCAGCCCCAGCATTTT
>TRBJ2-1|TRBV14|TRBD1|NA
CASSQEPTGRNNEQFF
TGTGCCAGCAGCCAAGAACCGACAGGGCGAAACAATGAGCAGTTCTTC
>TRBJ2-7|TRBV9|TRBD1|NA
CASSPLSGTGVYEQYF
TGTGCCAGCAGCCCCCTAAGTGGGACAGGGGTTTACGAGCAGTACTTC
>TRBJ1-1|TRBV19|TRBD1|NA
CASSSDRVNTEAFF
TGTGCCAGTAGTTCCGACAGGGTAAACACTGAAGCTTTCTTT
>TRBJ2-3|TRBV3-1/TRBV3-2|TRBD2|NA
CASSPRGDNTDTQYF
TGTGCCAGCAGCCCCCGGGGGGATAACACAGATACGCAGTATTTT
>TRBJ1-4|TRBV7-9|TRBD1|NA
CASSISGQGYNEKLFF
TGTGCCAGCAGCATATCGGGACAGGGGTATAATGAAAAACTGTTTTTT
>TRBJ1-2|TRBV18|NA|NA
CASSPEPRGSTGYTF
TGTGCCAGCTCACCCGAACCTAGGGGTAGTACGGGCTACACCTTC
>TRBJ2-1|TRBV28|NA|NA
CASSLEYNEQFF
TGTGCCAGCAGTTTAGAGTACAATGAGCAGTTCTTC